This TCR beta chain was profiled in a study of human T cells and chemical hapten exposure. Overall study context: Alopecia areata, totalis or universalis affected patients, mainly female.

TCRdb independently ran MiXCR on the RACE reads; one entry per CDR3 protein. There are just under 65,000 distinct CDR3 sequences in the sample; roughly 9.6% occur only once, and approximately 2.4% lies in the top ten. Germline V gives CDR1 LNHNV, CDR2 YYDKDF (reference sequence). Trimming removed 0 bases at V and 6 bases at J, with 8 bases between. This CDR3 has 13 amino acids. Sample time point: patch test 3, about 24 weeks after DPC sensitization. Treatment of the sample: therapeutic diphenylcyclopropenone sensitization with weekly scalp DPC. This TCR was recovered from a woman in her twenties or thirties with alopecia areata. Some clones in this sample may be carry-over from other donors' samples. The chain combines TRBV15 with TRBJ1-2; D uncertain. This specimen was whole blood, taken in connection with sensitization to the hapten diphenylcyclopropenone (DPC). This chain's CDR3 is CATSREEGDGYTF. In DNA form, the CDR3 reads TGTGCCACCAGCAGAGAAGAAGGAGATGGCTACACCTTC.